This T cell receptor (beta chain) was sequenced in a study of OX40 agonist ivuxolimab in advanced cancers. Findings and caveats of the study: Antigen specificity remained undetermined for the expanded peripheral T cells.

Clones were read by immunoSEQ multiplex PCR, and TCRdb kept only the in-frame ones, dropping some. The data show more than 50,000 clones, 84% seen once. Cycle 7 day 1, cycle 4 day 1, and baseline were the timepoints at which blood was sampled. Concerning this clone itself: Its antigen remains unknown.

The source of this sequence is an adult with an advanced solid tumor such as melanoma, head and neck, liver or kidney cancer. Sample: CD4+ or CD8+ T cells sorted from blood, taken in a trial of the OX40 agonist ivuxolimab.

CDR3 amino acids: CASTRDGNTEAFF. The CDR3 region has the DNA TGTGCCAGCACCAGAGACGGGAACACTGAAGCTTTCTTT. The rearrangement uses TRBV6-1 and TRBJ1-1, with D unresolved. Between the trimmed V and J ends, which lost 7 bases and 1 base, there was a span of 10 bases. CDR3 size: 13 residues. The germline gives CDR1 MNHNS, CDR2 SASEGT.